This is a list of T cell receptor beta chains from one sample in a study of cytomegalovirus exposure and HLA in healthy donors. Assay: immunoSEQ multiplex PCR; the TCRdb copy retains only in-frame clones and omits some. The profile shows under 300,000 clones, around 88% of them singletons. The sample was PBMCs. Receptors originate from a woman between 25 and 40 years old in good health and CMV-seropositive. CDR3s include the opening cysteine and the closing phenylalanine or tryptophan. A D gene is named only where the DNA matches it firmly. Expanded clones get a size class; other rows say once, few or many, or leave the size out.

cdr3_length: 14
j_call: TRBJ1-2
d_call: NA
v_call: TRBV6-1
clone_size: NA
cdr3_aa: CASSEVRGDYGYTF
cdr3_nt: TGTGCCAGCAGTGAAGTAAGGGGTGACTATGGCTACACCTTC

cdr3_length: 14
j_call: TRBJ2-3
d_call: NA
v_call: TRBV7-8
clone_size: NA
cdr3_aa: CASSPLNSADTQYF
cdr3_nt: TGTGCCAGCAGCCCTCTAAACTCGGCAGATACGCAGTATTTT

cdr3_length: 15
j_call: TRBJ2-2
d_call: NA
v_call: TRBV2
clone_size: NA
cdr3_aa: CASRATQTNTGELFF
cdr3_nt: TGTGCCAGCAGAGCGACCCAAACGAACACCGGGGAGCTGTTTTTT

cdr3_length: 14
j_call: TRBJ2-7
d_call: TRBD1
v_call: TRBV28
clone_size: NA
cdr3_aa: CASSLQGASYEQYF
cdr3_nt: TGTGCCAGCAGTCTACAGGGGGCTTCTTACGAGCAGTACTTC

cdr3_length: 16
j_call: TRBJ2-1
d_call: TRBD2
v_call: TRBV28
clone_size: few
cdr3_aa: CASSPNSGRALAEQFF
cdr3_nt: TGTGCCAGCAGTCCCAACAGCGGGAGGGCCTTGGCTGAGCAGTTCTTC

cdr3_length: 14
j_call: TRBJ1-5
d_call: NA
v_call: TRBV5-1
clone_size: NA
cdr3_aa: CASSSEGAGQPQHF
cdr3_nt: TGCGCCAGCAGCTCGGAGGGAGCGGGTCAGCCCCAGCATTTT

cdr3_length: 15
j_call: TRBJ1-5
d_call: NA
v_call: TRBV15
clone_size: NA
cdr3_aa: CATTSGGEGNQPQHF
cdr3_nt: TGTGCCACCACCTCGGGGGGTGAGGGCAATCAGCCCCAGCATTTT

cdr3_length: 15
j_call: TRBJ2-2
d_call: TRBD2
v_call: TRBV7-3
clone_size: few
cdr3_aa: CASSSPGLVNGELFF
cdr3_nt: TGTGCCAGCAGCAGTCCGGGACTAGTAAACGGGGAGCTGTTTTTT

cdr3_length: 15
j_call: TRBJ1-1
d_call: TRBD1
v_call: TRBV2
clone_size: NA
cdr3_aa: CASSEGTGTNTEAFF
cdr3_nt: TGTGCCAGCAGTGAGGGGACAGGGACGAACACTGAAGCTTTCTTT

cdr3_length: 16
j_call: TRBJ2-7
d_call: TRBD1
v_call: TRBV2
clone_size: NA
cdr3_aa: CASSGIDRGLPYEQYF
cdr3_nt: TGTGCCAGCAGTGGGATAGACAGGGGGCTCCCCTACGAGCAGTACTTC

cdr3_length: 16
j_call: TRBJ2-1
d_call: NA
v_call: TRBV7-3
clone_size: NA
cdr3_aa: CASSLKSSSSYNEQFF
cdr3_nt: TGTGCCAGCAGCTTAAAGAGTTCTAGCTCCTACAATGAGCAGTTCTTC

cdr3_length: 16
j_call: TRBJ1-3
d_call: TRBD1
v_call: TRBV25-1
clone_size: NA
cdr3_aa: CASSESGQGAQGTIYF
cdr3_nt: TGTGCCAGCAGTGAATCTGGACAGGGGGCGCAGGGAACCATATATTTT

cdr3_length: 15
j_call: TRBJ2-1
d_call: TRBD2
v_call: TRBV18
clone_size: NA
cdr3_aa: CASSPGSGSNNEQFF
cdr3_nt: TGTGCCAGCTCACCGGGGAGCGGGAGTAACAATGAGCAGTTCTTC

cdr3_length: 15
j_call: TRBJ1-1
d_call: NA
v_call: TRBV7-8
clone_size: NA
cdr3_aa: CASSLNSGWNTEAFF
cdr3_nt: TGTGCCAGCAGCTTAAATTCGGGGTGGAACACTGAAGCTTTCTTT

cdr3_length: 12
j_call: TRBJ2-7
d_call: NA
v_call: TRBV10-3
clone_size: NA
cdr3_aa: CAISDRTAGQYF
cdr3_nt: TGTGCCATCAGTGACCGGACAGCTGGGCAGTACTTC

cdr3_length: 16
j_call: TRBJ1-2
d_call: TRBD1
v_call: TRBV27
clone_size: NA
cdr3_aa: CASSLSAPGQGSGYTF
cdr3_nt: TGTGCCAGCAGTTTATCGGCCCCGGGACAGGGAAGCGGCTACACCTTC

cdr3_length: 13
j_call: TRBJ1-2
d_call: NA
v_call: TRBV27
clone_size: NA
cdr3_aa: CASSVSPNYGYTF
cdr3_nt: TGTGCCAGCAGTGTCAGTCCTAACTATGGCTACACCTTC

cdr3_length: 11
j_call: TRBJ2-5
d_call: NA
v_call: TRBV20-1
clone_size: NA
cdr3_aa: CSVGRRETQYF
cdr3_nt: TGCAGTGTGGGGCGGCGGGAGACCCAGTACTTC

cdr3_length: 14
j_call: TRBJ2-1
d_call: NA
v_call: TRBV6-1
clone_size: NA
cdr3_aa: CASSEPGAVNEQFF
cdr3_nt: TGTGCCAGCAGTGAGCCAGGGGCCGTGAATGAGCAGTTCTTC

cdr3_length: 16
j_call: TRBJ2-5
d_call: TRBD1
v_call: TRBV9
clone_size: NA
cdr3_aa: CASSSRTGGLQETQYF
cdr3_nt: TGTGCCAGCAGCTCCCGGACAGGGGGCCTACAAGAGACCCAGTACTTC

cdr3_length: 16
j_call: TRBJ2-7
d_call: TRBD2
v_call: TRBV5-1
clone_size: NA
cdr3_aa: CASSSTTSGVFYEQYF
cdr3_nt: TGCGCCAGCAGCTCCACGACTAGCGGGGTCTTTTACGAGCAGTACTTC

cdr3_length: 17
j_call: TRBJ1-3
d_call: TRBD1
v_call: TRBV30
clone_size: NA
cdr3_aa: CAWSPNPDRARGNTIYF
cdr3_nt: TGTGCCTGGAGTCCTAATCCCGACAGGGCGAGGGGAAACACCATATATTTT

cdr3_length: 11
j_call: TRBJ2-7
d_call: TRBD1
v_call: TRBV2
clone_size: few
cdr3_aa: CANKLQGRASF
cdr3_nt: TGTGCCAACAAACTACAGGGGCGCGCCAGCTTC

cdr3_length: 14
j_call: TRBJ2-7
d_call: TRBD1
v_call: TRBV7-9
clone_size: NA
cdr3_aa: CASSLRGQPDEQYF
cdr3_nt: TGTGCCAGCAGCTTAAGGGGACAGCCGGATGAGCAGTACTTC

cdr3_length: 14
j_call: TRBJ2-7
d_call: TRBD2
v_call: TRBV6-5
clone_size: NA
cdr3_aa: CASGAGRAPYEQYF
cdr3_nt: TGTGCCAGCGGGGCGGGGAGGGCCCCTTACGAGCAGTACTTC

cdr3_length: 14
j_call: TRBJ2-2
d_call: NA
v_call: TRBV5-4
clone_size: NA
cdr3_aa: CASSQEVGTGELFF
cdr3_nt: TGTGCCAGCAGCCAAGAGGTGGGCACCGGGGAGCTGTTTTTT

cdr3_length: 17
j_call: TRBJ1-5
d_call: TRBD1
v_call: TRBV2
clone_size: NA
cdr3_aa: CASSAGQGMSSNQPQHF
cdr3_nt: TGTGCCAGCAGTGCTGGACAGGGAATGTCGTCTAATCAGCCCCAGCATTTT

cdr3_length: 16
j_call: TRBJ2-1
d_call: NA
v_call: TRBV7-2
clone_size: NA
cdr3_aa: CASRLERFSSYNEQFF
cdr3_nt: TGTGCCAGCAGACTAGAGAGGTTCAGCTCCTACAATGAGCAGTTCTTC

cdr3_length: 16
j_call: TRBJ1-1
d_call: NA
v_call: TRBV4-1
clone_size: NA
cdr3_aa: CASSQDRRQGNTEAFF
cdr3_nt: TGCGCCAGCAGCCAAGATCGTCGGCAGGGGAACACTGAAGCTTTCTTT

cdr3_length: 14
j_call: TRBJ1-5
d_call: TRBD1
v_call: TRBV4-1
clone_size: few
cdr3_aa: CASSRGDSLQPQHF
cdr3_nt: TGCGCCAGCAGCCGGGGGGACAGCCTACAGCCCCAGCATTTT

cdr3_length: 14
j_call: TRBJ2-1
d_call: TRBD2
v_call: TRBV27
clone_size: NA
cdr3_aa: CASSPGLADNEQFF
cdr3_nt: TGTGCCAGCAGCCCCGGACTAGCGGACAATGAGCAGTTCTTC

cdr3_length: 12
j_call: TRBJ2-1
d_call: TRBD1
v_call: TRBV11-1
clone_size: NA
cdr3_aa: CASSLNRGVQFF
cdr3_nt: TGTGCCAGCAGCTTAAACAGGGGTGTGCAGTTCTTC

cdr3_length: 13
j_call: TRBJ1-5
d_call: TRBD1
v_call: TRBV6-1
clone_size: NA
cdr3_aa: CARPRDSDQPQHF
cdr3_nt: TGTGCCAGACCTAGGGACAGCGATCAGCCCCAGCATTTT